These T cell receptor beta chains were read from a single sample in a study of blood T cells in healthy people across ages. TCRdb analysed the 5' RACE reads with MiXCR anew, one entry per CDR3 protein. In the table there are under 950,000 distinct CDR3 sequences, approximately 22% of which are singletons. The material sequenced was blood. These receptors were taken from a man aged 65-85 years in good health. Both conserved end residues are part of each CDR3. A D gene is named only where the DNA matches it firmly. Only some rows state a clone size, as once, few, many or a class for expanded clones.

abundance	d_gene	j_gene	v_gene	CDR3nt	CDR3aa
few	-	TRBJ1-5	TRBV12-3/TRBV12-4	TGTGCCAGCAGTTTAGCGGCGGGGGGTCAGCCCCAGCATTTT	CASSLAAGGQPQHF
once	-	TRBJ2-5	TRBV20-1	TGCAGTGGAGAAATAGGAGAGACCCAGTACTTC	CSGEIGETQYF
-	TRBD2	TRBJ2-3	TRBV9	TGTGCCAGCAGCGCATCGGGGGGGGCCCGAAGCACAGATACGCAGTATTTT	CASSASGGARSTDTQYF
-	-	TRBJ2-1	TRBV7-2	TGTGCCAGCAGCGCCCGGACAGCTATCCGCAATGAGCAGTTCTTC	CASSARTAIRNEQFF
few	-	TRBJ2-1	TRBV10-3	TGTGCCATCAGTGACGGGGGGACAGCCCCTCCTAGGGTGCAGTTCTTC	CAISDGGTAPPRVQFF
-	-	TRBJ1-6	TRBV25-1	TGTGCCAGCAGTGATGCTAGCTCCTATAATTCACCCCTCCACTTT	CASSDASSYNSPLHF
few	-	TRBJ2-5	TRBV24-1	TGTGCCACCAGTGTCGGGGGGCTGGAGACCCAGTACTTC	CATSVGGLETQYF
few	TRBD1	TRBJ2-7	TRBV27	TGTGCCAGCAGGACAGGGTGGGGGTACGAGCAGTACTTC	CASRTGWGYEQYF
-	TRBD2	TRBJ2-1	TRBV4-1	TGCGCCAGCAGCCAAGATCGGCTAGCGGGGGGATACAATGAGCAGTTCTTC	CASSQDRLAGGYNEQFF
-	-	TRBJ2-3	TRBV12-3/TRBV12-4	TGTGCCAGCAGTTTCGAAGGGAGGAAGACAGATACGCAGTATTTT	CASSFEGRKTDTQYF
-	-	TRBJ2-5	TRBV10-3	TGTGCCATCAGCCGGGACTCAGGGGCGGAGACCCAGTACTTC	CAISRDSGAETQYF
-	-	TRBJ2-7	TRBV20-1	TGCAGTGCTAGCGGGGGTTCCACCTACGAGCAGTACTTC	CSASGGSTYEQYF
few	TRBD2	TRBJ2-7	TRBV2	TGTGCCATAGGCGGGGGACCCTACGAGCAGTACTTC	CAIGGGPYEQYF
-	TRBD2	TRBJ2-1	TRBV14	TGTGCCAGCAGCCCTAGCGGGACCTTCTACAATGAGCAGTTCTTC	CASSPSGTFYNEQFF
many	-	TRBJ2-7	TRBV27	TGTGCCAGCAGTCCTCAGGGGTTTGGCGAGCAGTACTTC	CASSPQGFGEQYF
-	TRBD1	TRBJ1-2	TRBV7-2	TGTGCCAGCAGCTTACTAAACAGGGGCGTTGGCTATGGCTACACCTTC	CASSLLNRGVGYGYTF
few	TRBD1	TRBJ2-3	TRBV24-1	TGTGCCACCAGTGCCATGCTCGGGACAGGGGGCTGGGGCGCAGATACGCAGTATTTT	CATSAMLGTGGWGADTQYF
few	-	TRBJ2-5	TRBV4-1	TGCGCCAGCAGCCTTGACGATGGGAGAGAGACCCAGTACTTC	CASSLDDGRETQYF
many	TRBD1	TRBJ2-1	TRBV24-1	TGTGCCACCAGTGATTATTCAGGGGGCTCCTACAATGAGCAGTTCTTC	CATSDYSGGSYNEQFF
few	-	TRBJ1-6	TRBV20-1	TGCAGTGCTAGTGACAGGTATAATTCACCCCTCCACTTT	CSASDRYNSPLHF
-	TRBD1	TRBJ2-1	TRBV5-1	TGCGCCAGCGGACCGGGACAGGGATACAATGAGCAGTTCTTC	CASGPGQGYNEQFF
-	-	TRBJ2-1	TRBV7-9	TGTGCCAGCAGCCCTACCTCGGCGCGGGGTTTATACAATGAGCAGTTCTTC	CASSPTSARGLYNEQFF
few	-	TRBJ2-1	TRBV4-1	TGCGCCAGCAGCCAAGAAGGCGGACACAACAATGAGCAGTTCTTC	CASSQEGGHNNEQFF
few	-	TRBJ1-2	TRBV6-1	TGTGCCAGCAGTGAAAAGGGGGGCGATGGCTACACCTTC	CASSEKGGDGYTF
-	-	TRBJ2-5	TRBV7-9	TGTGCCAGCAGCCCAACAGGGATCCAAGAGACCCAGTACTTC	CASSPTGIQETQYF
-	TRBD2	TRBJ2-1	TRBV5-6	TGTGCCAGCAGCCTGCGGTGGCTAGCGGGGTACAATGAGCAGTTCTTC	CASSLRWLAGYNEQFF
-	-	TRBJ2-3	TRBV20-1	TGCAGTGCTAGGATCAGGCGCGGGGCAGGAGATACGCAGTATTTT	CSARIRRGAGDTQYF
-	TRBD1	TRBJ1-5	TRBV20-1	TGCAGTGCCCAAGGGACAGGGGGCTATAGCAATCAGCCCCAGCATTTT	CSAQGTGGYSNQPQHF
-	-	TRBJ2-3	TRBV7-2	TGTGCCAGCAGCGAGCAAGGGGATACGCAGTATTTT	CASSEQGDTQYF
many	-	TRBJ2-2	TRBV24-1	TGTGCCACCAGTGATTTGCAGACGAACACCGGGGAGCTGTTTTTT	CATSDLQTNTGELFF
few	-	TRBJ2-6	TRBV12-3/TRBV12-4	TGTGCCAGCAGTTTCAAATTGTTTGCAGGGAGCGTCCCGGGGGCCAACGTCCTGACTTTC	CASSFKLFAGSVPGANVLTF
-	-	TRBJ1-3	TRBV10-3	TGTGCCATCAGTGAAGCAGGGTCTGGAAACACCATATATTTT	CAISEAGSGNTIYF
-	-	TRBJ2-3	TRBV7-2	TGTGCCAGCAGCTTAGAACAGGGTGGGGCAGATACGCAGTATTTT	CASSLEQGGADTQYF
-	-	TRBJ1-6	TRBV7-2	TGTGCCAGCAGCCCAAGGACGGACTCCTATAATTCACCCCTCCACTTT	CASSPRTDSYNSPLHF
-	TRBD2	TRBJ2-1	TRBV13	TGTGCCAGCAGCTTGACTAGCGGGAGCCATGAGCAGTTCTTC	CASSLTSGSHEQFF
many	TRBD2	TRBJ2-1	TRBV14	TGTGCCAGCAGCCAAGATCTTGCTAGCGGGAGGGCCGGGGAGCAGTTCTTC	CASSQDLASGRAGEQFF
-	TRBD1	TRBJ1-1	TRBV18	TGTGCCAGCTCACCAAGGACAGGGGGCGGGGGCATGAACACTGAAGCTCTCTTT	CASSPRTGGGGMNTEALF
-	-	TRBJ2-5	TRBV4-1	TGCGCCAGCAGCCATCAAACAGGAATAGCCCAAGAGACCCAGTACTTC	CASSHQTGIAQETQYF
-	-	TRBJ2-6	TRBV12-3/TRBV12-4	TGTGCCAGCAGTTTATCGGGTAGAGTTTCGGGGGCCAACGTCCTGACTTTC	CASSLSGRVSGANVLTF
few	-	TRBJ2-1	TRBV2	TGTGCCAGCAGTGAAATCGGGGCCTCCTACAATGAGCAGTTCTTC	CASSEIGASYNEQFF
-	TRBD2	TRBJ2-1	TRBV7-3	TGTGCCAGCAGCTTAGGGGGGACTAAGTACAATGAGCAGTTCTTC	CASSLGGTKYNEQFF
-	TRBD1	TRBJ1-4	TRBV4-3	TGCGCCAGCAGCCAAGGGGACAGGGGGGATAATGAAAAACTGTTTTTT	CASSQGDRGDNEKLFF
few	-	TRBJ1-2	TRBV29-1	TGCGGCGTTGAAGAAGGGTATGGCTACACCTTC	CGVEEGYGYTF
few	-	TRBJ1-1	TRBV5-1	TGCGCCAGCAGCTGGTCCCAGGGTACCCAAGCTTTCTTT	CASSWSQGTQAFF
-	-	TRBJ1-2	TRBV4-3	TGCGCCAGCAGCCAAGATACGGGGGATGGCTACACCTTC	CASSQDTGDGYTF
-	TRBD2	TRBJ2-7	TRBV10-3	TGTGCCATCGCCCTGGGACTAGCGGGAGGCTCAAAGCAGCTCTTC	CAIALGLAGGSKQLF
-	-	TRBJ2-1	TRBV28	TGTGCCAGCAGTCGACAGGAGAGGGACTACAATGAGCAGTTCTTC	CASSRQERDYNEQFF
few	-	TRBJ2-4	TRBV9	TGTGCCAGCAGCGTAGATATGGCCAAAAACATTCAGTACTTC	CASSVDMAKNIQYF
-	-	TRBJ2-5	TRBV5-1	TGCGCCAGCAGCTCGGGGGGCGGAGAGACCCAGTACTTC	CASSSGGGETQYF
-	TRBD1	TRBJ1-2	TRBV19	TGTGCCAGTAGTATAGATAGAATGACAGGGGGCGGTTCTGGCTACACCTTC	CASSIDRMTGGGSGYTF
many	-	TRBJ2-1	TRBV7-9	TGTGCCAGCAGCTACGGAGGAAACTACAATGAGCAGTTCTTC	CASSYGGNYNEQFF
few	-	TRBJ2-5	TRBV30	TGTGCCTGGAGTGAGGTTGGAGAGACCCAGTACTTC	CAWSEVGETQYF
-	-	TRBJ2-1	TRBV10-3	TGTGCCATCAGTGGACAGATTTACAATGAGCAGTTCTTC	CAISGQIYNEQFF
-	TRBD2	TRBJ2-2	TRBV6-6	TGTGCCAGCAGTCGGGGGGAGGCCTCGTTTATGTTTTTT	CASSRGEASFMFF
-	-	TRBJ2-3	TRBV29-1	TGCAGCGTCCCGTCTAGAACAGATACGCAGTATTTT	CSVPSRTDTQYF